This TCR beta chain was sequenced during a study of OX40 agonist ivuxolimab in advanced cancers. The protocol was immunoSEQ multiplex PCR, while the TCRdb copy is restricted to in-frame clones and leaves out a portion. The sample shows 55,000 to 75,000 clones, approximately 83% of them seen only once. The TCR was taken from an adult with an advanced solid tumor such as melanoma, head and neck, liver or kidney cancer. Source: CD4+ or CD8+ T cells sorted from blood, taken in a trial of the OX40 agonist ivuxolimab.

This CDR3 is CASRGRGTQYF. CDR3 nucleotides: TGCGCCAGCAGGGGGCGAGGAACGCAGTATTTT. The chain recombines TRBV5-1 with TRBJ2-3; a possible D gene is TRBD1 (5 bases). V lost 5 bases and J lost 9, with 10 bases in between. CDR1 is SGHRS, CDR2 YFSETQ, per germline. The CDR3 length is 11 residues.